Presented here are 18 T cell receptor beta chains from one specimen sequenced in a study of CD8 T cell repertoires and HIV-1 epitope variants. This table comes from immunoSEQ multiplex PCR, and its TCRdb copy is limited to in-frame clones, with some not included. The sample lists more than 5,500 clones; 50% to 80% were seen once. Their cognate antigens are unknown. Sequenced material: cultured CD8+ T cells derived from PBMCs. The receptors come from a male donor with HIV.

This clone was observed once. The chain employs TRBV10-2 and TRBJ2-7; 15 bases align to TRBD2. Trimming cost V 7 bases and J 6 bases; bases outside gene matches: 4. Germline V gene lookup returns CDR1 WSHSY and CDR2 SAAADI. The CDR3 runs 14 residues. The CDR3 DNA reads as TGCGCCAGCACGGGGACTAGCGGGAGGACCGAGCAGTACTTC. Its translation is CASTGTSGRTEQYF.

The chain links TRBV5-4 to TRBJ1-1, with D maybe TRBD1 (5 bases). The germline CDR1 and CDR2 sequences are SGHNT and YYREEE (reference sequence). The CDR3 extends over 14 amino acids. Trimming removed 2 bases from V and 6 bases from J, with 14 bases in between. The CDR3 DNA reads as TGTGCCAGCAGCTTCTTTGGGGAAGGGGCTGAAGCTTTCTTT. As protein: CASSFFGEGAEAFF.

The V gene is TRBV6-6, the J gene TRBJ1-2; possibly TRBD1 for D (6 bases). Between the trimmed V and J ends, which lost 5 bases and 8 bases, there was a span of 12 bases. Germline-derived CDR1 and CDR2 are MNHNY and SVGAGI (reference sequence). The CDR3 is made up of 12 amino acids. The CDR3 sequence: CASSTPGGGYTF. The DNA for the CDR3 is TGTGCCAGCAGTACTCCGGGGGGCGGCTACACCTTC.

CDR3 region: CASSPDRNTGELFF. CDR3 DNA sequence: TGTGCCAGCAGCCCCGACAGGAACACCGGGGAGCTGTTTTTT. The chain links TRBV4-2 to TRBJ2-2, with D possibly being TRBD1 (5 bases). Trimming took 4 bases from V and 1 from J, leaving 7 bases between them. Looked up from germline, CDR1 is LGHNA and CDR2 is YNFKEQ. CDR3 size: 14 residues.

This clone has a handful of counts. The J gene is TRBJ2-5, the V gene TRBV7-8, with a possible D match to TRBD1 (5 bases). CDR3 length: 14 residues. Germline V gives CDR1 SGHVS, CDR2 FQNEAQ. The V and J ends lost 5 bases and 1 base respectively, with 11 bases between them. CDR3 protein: CASSDGQPQETQYF. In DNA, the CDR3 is TGTGCCAGCAGCGACGGACAACCCCAAGAGACCCAGTACTTC.

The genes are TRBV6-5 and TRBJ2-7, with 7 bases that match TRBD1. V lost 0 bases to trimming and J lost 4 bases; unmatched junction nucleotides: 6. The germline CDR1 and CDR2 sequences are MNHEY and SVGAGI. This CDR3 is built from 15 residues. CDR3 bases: TGTGCCAGCAGTTACTCGAGGACAGGTGGTTACGAGCAGTACTTC. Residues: CASSYSRTGGYEQYF.

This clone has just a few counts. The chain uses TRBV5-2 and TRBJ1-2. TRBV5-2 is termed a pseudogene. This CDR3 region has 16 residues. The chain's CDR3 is CASNVQGVRKTYGYTF. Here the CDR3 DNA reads TGTGCCAGCAATGTCCAGGGAGTACGAAAGACCTATGGCTACACCTTC.

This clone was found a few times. The CDR3 sequence is CASSYGGRGYDEQFF. The CDR3 nucleotides read TGTGCCAGCAGTTACGGGGGCAGGGGTTATGATGAGCAGTTCTTC. The chain is built from TRBV6-5 and TRBJ2-1; perhaps TRBD1 as D (6 bases). Germline CDR1 reads MNHEY; CDR2 reads SVGAGI. This CDR3 spans 15 amino acids. With 2 bases removed from V and 8 bases from J, the gap between germline ends came to 16 bases.

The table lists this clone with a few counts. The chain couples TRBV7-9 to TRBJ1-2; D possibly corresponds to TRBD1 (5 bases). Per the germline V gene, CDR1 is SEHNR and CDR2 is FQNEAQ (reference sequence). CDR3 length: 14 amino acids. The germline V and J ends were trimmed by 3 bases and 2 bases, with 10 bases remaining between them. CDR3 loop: CASSFGDANYGYTF. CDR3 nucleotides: TGTGCCAGCAGCTTTGGGGACGCCAACTATGGCTACACCTTC.

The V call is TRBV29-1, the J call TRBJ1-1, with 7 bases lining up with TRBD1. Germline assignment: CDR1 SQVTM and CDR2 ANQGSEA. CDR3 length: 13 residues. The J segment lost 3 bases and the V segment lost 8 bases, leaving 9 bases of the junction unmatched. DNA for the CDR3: TGCAGCATCAAGACAGGGATAGACACTGAAGCTTTCTTT. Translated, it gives CSIKTGIDTEAFF. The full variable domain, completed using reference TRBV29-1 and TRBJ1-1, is SAVISQKPSRDICQRGTSLTIQCQVDSQVTMMFWYRQQPGQSLTLIATANQGSEATYESGFVIDKFPISRPNLTFSTLTVSNMSPEDSSIYLCSIKTGIDTEAFFGQGTRLTVV.

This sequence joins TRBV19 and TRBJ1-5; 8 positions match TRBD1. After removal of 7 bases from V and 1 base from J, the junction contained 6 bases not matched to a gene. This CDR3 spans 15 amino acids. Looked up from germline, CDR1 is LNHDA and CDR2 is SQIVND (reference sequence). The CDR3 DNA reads TGTGCCAGTAACCCGAGGACAGGGAGCAATCAGCCCCAGCATTTT. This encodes CASNPRTGSNQPQHF.

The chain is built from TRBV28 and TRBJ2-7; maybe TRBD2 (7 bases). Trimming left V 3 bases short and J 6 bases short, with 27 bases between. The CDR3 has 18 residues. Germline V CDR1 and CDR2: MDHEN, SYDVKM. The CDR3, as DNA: TGTGCCAGCAGTTTCCGGCTAGCGGAAGGGGGTACTCCTATCGAGCAGTACTTC. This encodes CASSFRLAEGGTPIEQYF.

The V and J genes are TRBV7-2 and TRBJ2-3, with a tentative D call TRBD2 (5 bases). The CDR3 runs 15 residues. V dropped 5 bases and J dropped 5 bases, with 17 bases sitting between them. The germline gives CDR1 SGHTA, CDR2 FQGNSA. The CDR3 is CASSRREGVGDTQYF. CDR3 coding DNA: TGTGCCAGCAGCCGAAGAGAGGGAGTGGGAGATACGCAGTATTTT.

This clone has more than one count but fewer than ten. The CDR3 loop is CASSQDRKPYNEQFF. The DNA of the CDR3 is TGTGCCAGCAGCCAAGATCGGAAGCCCTACAATGAGCAGTTCTTC. The V gene is TRBV14, the J gene TRBJ2-1; no firm D call. This CDR3 contains 15 residues. Germline V gives CDR1 SGHDN, CDR2 FVKESK. Trimming removed 0 bases at V and 2 bases at J, with 8 bases between.

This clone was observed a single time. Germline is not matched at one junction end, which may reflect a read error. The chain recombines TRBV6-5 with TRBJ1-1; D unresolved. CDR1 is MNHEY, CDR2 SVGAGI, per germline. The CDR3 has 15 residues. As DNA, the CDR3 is TGTGCCAGCAGTTACTCGACACAGATTAACACTAAAGCTTTCTTT. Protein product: CASSYSTQINTKAFF.

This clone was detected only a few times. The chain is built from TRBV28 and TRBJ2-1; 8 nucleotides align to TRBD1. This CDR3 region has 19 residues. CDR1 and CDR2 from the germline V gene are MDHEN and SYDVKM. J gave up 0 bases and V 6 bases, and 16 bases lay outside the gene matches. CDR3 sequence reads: CASSETTGDGGSSYNEQFF. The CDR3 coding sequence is TGTGCCAGCAGCGAAACGACAGGGGACGGGGGTAGCTCCTACAATGAGCAGTTCTTC.

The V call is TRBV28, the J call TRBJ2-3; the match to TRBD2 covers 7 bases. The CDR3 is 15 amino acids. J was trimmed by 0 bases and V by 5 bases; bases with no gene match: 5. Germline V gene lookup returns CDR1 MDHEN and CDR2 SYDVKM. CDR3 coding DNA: TGTGCCAGCAGTCTAGCGGCTACCAGCACAGATACGCAGTATTTT. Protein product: CASSLAATSTDTQYF.

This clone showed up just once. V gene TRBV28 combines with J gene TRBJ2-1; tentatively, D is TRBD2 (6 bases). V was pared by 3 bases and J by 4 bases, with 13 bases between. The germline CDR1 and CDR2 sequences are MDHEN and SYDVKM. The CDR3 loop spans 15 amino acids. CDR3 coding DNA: TGTGCCAGCAGTTTCTTTGGGACTTCATACAATGAGCAGTTCTTC. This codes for CASSFFGTSYNEQFF.